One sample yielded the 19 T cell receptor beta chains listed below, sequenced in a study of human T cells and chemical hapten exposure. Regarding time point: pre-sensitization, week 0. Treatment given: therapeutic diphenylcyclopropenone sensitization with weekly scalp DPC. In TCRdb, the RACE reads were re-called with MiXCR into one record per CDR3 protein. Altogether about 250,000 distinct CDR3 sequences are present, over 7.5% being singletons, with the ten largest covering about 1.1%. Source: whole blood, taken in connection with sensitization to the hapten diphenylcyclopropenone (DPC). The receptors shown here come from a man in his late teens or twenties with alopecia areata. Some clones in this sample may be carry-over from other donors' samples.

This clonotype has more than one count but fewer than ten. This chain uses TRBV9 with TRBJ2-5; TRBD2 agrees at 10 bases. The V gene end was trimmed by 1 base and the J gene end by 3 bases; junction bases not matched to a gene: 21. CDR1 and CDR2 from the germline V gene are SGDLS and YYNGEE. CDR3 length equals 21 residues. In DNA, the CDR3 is TGTGCCAGCAGCGTACGTCTAGCGGGGGAATTTTTCGGTCAAACAGAAGAGACCCAGTACTTC. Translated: CASSVRLAGEFFGQTEETQYF.

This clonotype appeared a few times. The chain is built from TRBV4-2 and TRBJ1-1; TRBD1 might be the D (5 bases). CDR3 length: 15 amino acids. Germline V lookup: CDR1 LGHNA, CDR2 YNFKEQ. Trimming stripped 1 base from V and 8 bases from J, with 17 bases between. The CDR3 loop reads CASSQVFGRGAEAFF. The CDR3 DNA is TGTGCCAGCAGCCAAGTCTTCGGACGAGGGGCCGAAGCTTTCTTT.

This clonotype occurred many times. The CDR3 nucleotides read TGTGCCAGCAGCGTGTTGGGGGACACAGATACGCAGTATTTT. It specifies CASSVLGDTDTQYF. This sequence joins TRBV9 and TRBJ2-3; D possibly uses TRBD1 or TRBD2 (5 bases each). V gave up 2 bases and J gave up 2 bases, with 9 bases separating them. The CDR3 length is 14 residues. Germline V gene data show CDR1 as SGDLS and CDR2 as YYNGEE. The entire variable domain, with the rest obtained from reference TRBV9 and TRBJ2-3, is as follows: DSGVTQTPKHLITATGQRVTLRCSPRSGDLSVYWYQQSLDQGLQFLIQYYNGEERAKGNILERFSAQQFPDLHSELNLSSLELGDSALYFCASSVLGDTDTQYFGPGTRLTVL.

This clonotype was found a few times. The CDR3 sequence is CASSRGQGAVTDTQYF. CDR3 nucleotides: TGTGCCAGCAGCCGGGGACAGGGGGCTGTGACAGATACGCAGTATTTT. This sequence joins TRBV14 and TRBJ2-3; 12 nucleotides line up with TRBD1. J was trimmed by 3 bases and V by 4 bases; bases with no gene match: 5. Germline CDR1 is SGHDN and CDR2 is FVKESK. The CDR3 length is 16 residues.

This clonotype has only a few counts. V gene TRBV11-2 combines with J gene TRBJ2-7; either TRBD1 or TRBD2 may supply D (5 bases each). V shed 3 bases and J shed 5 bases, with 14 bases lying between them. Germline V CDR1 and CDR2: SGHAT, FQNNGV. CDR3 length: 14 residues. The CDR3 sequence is CASSLDDYRNEQYV. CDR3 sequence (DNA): TGTGCCAGCAGCTTGGACGACTACAGGAACGAGCAGTACGTC.

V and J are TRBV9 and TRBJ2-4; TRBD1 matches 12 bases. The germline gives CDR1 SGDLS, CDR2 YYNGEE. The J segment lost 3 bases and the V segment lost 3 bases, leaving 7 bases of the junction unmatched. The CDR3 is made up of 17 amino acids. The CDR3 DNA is TGTGCCAGCAGCGAAGGGACAGGGGGCTCGGGCAAAAACATTCAGTACTTC. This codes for CASSEGTGGSGKNIQYF.

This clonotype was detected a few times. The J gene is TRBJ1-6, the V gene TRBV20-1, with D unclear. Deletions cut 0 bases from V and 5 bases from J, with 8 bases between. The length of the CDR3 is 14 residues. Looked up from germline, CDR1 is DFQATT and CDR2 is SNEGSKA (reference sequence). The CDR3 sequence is CSARELLNNSPLHF. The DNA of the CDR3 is TGCAGTGCTAGAGAGCTTCTTAATAATTCACCCCTCCACTTT.

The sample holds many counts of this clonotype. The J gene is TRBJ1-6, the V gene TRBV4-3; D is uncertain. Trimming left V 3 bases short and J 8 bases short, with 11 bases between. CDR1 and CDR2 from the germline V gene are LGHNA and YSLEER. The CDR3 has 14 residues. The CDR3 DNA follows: TGCGCCAGCAGCCAGGACCGGGGTTATTCACCCCTCCACTTT. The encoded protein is CASSQDRGYSPLHF.

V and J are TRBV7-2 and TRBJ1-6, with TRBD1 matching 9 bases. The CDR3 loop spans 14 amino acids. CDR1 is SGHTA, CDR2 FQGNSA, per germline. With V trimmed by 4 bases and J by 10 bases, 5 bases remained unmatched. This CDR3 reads CASSSTGGDSPLHF. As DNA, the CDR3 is TGTGCCAGCAGCTCAACAGGGGGCGACTCACCCCTCCACTTT.

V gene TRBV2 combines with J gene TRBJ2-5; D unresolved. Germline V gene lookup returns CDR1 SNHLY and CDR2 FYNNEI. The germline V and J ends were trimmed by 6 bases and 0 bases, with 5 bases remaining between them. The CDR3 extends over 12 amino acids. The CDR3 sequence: CASRPDQETQYF. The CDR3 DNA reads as TGTGCCAGCAGGCCAGACCAAGAGACCCAGTACTTC.

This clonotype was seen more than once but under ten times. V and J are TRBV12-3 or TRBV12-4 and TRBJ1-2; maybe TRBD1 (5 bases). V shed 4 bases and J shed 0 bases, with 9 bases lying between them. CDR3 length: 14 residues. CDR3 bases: TGTGCCAGCAGTTACAGGAAAGCTAACTATGGCTACACCTTC. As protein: CASSYRKANYGYTF.

The CDR3 sequence: CSARVASGSAGELFF. The CDR3 nucleotides are TGCAGTGCTAGAGTTGCTAGCGGATCCGCCGGGGAGCTGTTTTTT. The chain couples TRBV20-1 to TRBJ2-2; 7 bases line up with TRBD2. Germline V gives CDR1 DFQATT, CDR2 SNEGSKA (reference sequence). The CDR3 length is 15 residues. V shed 1 base and J 6 bases; nucleotides not matched to a gene: 8.

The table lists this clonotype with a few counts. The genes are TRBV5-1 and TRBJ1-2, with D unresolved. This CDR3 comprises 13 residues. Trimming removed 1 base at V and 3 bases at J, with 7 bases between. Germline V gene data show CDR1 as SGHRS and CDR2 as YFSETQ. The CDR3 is CASSLLRYYGYTF. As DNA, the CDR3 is TGCGCCAGCAGCTTGCTACGGTACTATGGCTACACCTTC.

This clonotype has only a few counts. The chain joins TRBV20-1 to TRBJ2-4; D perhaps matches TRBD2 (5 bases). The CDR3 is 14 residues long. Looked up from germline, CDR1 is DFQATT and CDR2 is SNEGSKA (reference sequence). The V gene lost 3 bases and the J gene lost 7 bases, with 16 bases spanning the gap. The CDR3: CSASPYGLWNIQYF. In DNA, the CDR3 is TGCAGTGCTAGCCCTTACGGACTGTGGAACATTCAGTACTTC.

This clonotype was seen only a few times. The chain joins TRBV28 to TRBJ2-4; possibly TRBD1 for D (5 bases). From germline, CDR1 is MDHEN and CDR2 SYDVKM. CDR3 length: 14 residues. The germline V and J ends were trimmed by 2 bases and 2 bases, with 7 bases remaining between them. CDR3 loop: CASSLQGSKNIQYF. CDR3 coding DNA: TGTGCCAGCAGTTTACAGGGTTCCAAAAACATTCAGTACTTC.

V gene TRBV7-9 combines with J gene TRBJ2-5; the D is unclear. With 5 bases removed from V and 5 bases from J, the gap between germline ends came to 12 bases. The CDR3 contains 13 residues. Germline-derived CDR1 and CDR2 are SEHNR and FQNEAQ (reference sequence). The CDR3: CASSPRVDETQYF. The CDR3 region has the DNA TGTGCCAGCAGCCCCCGTGTAGATGAGACCCAGTACTTC.

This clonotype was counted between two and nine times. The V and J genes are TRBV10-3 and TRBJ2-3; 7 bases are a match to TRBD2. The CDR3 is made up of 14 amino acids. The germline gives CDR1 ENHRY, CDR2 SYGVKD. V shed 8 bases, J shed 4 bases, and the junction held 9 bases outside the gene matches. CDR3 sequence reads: CAIGSRGKSDTQYF. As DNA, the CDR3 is TGTGCCATCGGATCGCGGGGGAAGTCAGATACGCAGTATTTT.

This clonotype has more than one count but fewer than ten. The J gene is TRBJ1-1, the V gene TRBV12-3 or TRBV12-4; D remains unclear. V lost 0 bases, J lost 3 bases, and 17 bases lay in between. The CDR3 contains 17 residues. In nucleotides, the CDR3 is TGTGCCAGCAGTTTAGCGCTAATGAGGGCACTTCACACTGAAGCTTTCTTT. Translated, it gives CASSLALMRALHTEAFF.

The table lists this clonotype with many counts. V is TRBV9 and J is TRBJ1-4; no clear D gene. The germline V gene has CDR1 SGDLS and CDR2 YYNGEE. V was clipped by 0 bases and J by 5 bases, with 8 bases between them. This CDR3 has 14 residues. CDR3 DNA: TGTGCCAGCAGCGTAGACAGCCGAAATGAAAAACTGTTTTTT. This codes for CASSVDSRNEKLFF.